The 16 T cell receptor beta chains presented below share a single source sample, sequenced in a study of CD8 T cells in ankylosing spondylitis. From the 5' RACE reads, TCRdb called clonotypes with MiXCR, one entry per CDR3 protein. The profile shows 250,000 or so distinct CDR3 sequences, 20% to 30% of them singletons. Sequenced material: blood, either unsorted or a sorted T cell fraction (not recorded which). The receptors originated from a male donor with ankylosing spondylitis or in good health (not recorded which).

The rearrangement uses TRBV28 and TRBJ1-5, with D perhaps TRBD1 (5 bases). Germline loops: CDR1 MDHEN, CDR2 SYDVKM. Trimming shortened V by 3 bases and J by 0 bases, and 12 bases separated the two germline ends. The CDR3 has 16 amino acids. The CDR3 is CASSFWGVPSNQPQHF. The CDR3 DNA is TGTGCCAGCAGTTTTTGGGGGGTCCCTAGCAATCAGCCCCAGCATTTT.

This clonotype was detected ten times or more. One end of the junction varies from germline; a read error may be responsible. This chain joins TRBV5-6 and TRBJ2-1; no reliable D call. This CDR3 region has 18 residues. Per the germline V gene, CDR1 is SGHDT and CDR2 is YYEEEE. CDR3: CASSLDAGRYASDNEQFF. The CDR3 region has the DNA TGTGCCAGCAGCTTGGATGCCGGACGTTATGCCTCCGACAATGAGCAGTTCTTC.

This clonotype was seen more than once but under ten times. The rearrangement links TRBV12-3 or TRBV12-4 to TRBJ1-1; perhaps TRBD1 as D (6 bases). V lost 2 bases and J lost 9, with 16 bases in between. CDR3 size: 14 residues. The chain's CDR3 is CASSLPGGASQAFF. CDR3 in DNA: TGTGCCAGCAGTTTACCGGGGGGCGCAAGCCAAGCTTTCTTT.

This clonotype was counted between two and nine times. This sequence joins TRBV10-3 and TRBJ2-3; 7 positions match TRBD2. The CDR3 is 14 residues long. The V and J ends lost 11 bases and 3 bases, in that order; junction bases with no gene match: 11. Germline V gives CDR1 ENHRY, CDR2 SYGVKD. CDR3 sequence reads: CASRDYDVTDTQYF. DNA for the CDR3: TGTGCCTCTCGGGACTACGATGTGACAGATACGCAGTATTTT.

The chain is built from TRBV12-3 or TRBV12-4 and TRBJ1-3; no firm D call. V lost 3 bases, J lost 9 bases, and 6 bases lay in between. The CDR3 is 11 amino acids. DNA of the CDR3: TGTGCCAGCAGTTTGGGTACCACCATATATTTT. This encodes CASSLGTTIYF.

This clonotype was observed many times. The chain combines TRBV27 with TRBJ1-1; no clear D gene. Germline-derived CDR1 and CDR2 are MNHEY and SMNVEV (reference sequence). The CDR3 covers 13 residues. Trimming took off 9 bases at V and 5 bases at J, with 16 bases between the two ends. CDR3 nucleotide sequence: TGTGCCAGTCCCCCGTCGGGCGTGACTGAAGCTTTCTTT. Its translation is CASPPSGVTEAFF.

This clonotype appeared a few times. DNA of the CDR3: TGTGCCAGCAGTGCCCGCAGGGAGGACACTGAAGCTTTCTTT. This encodes CASSARREDTEAFF. This chain connects TRBV6-1 to TRBJ1-1, with D tentatively TRBD1 (5 bases). Germline assignment: CDR1 MNHNS and CDR2 SASEGT. V was trimmed by 4 bases and J by 3 bases, leaving 12 bases between them. The CDR3 length is 14 residues.

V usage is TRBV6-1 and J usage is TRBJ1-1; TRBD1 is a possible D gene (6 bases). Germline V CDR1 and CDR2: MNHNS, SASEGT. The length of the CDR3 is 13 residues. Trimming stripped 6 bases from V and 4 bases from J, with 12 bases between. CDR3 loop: CASRNRALTEAFF. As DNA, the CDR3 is TGTGCCAGCAGGAACAGGGCGCTCACTGAAGCTTTCTTT.

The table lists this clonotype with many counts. The chain's CDR3 is CSARVLGMPFHNSPLHF. DNA for the CDR3: TGCAGTGCTAGAGTCCTGGGGATGCCCTTCCATAATTCACCCCTCCACTTT. The V and J genes are TRBV20-1 and TRBJ1-6, with D hard to call. The CDR3 is made up of 17 amino acids. V was trimmed by 1 base and J by 5 bases, leaving 18 bases between them. Germline V gene lookup returns CDR1 DFQATT and CDR2 SNEGSKA (reference sequence).

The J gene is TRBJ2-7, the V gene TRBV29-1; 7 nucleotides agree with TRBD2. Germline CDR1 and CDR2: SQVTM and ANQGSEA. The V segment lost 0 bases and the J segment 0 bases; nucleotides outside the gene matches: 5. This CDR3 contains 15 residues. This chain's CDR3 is CSVEDLGGSSYEQYF. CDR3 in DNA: TGCAGCGTTGAAGATCTGGGGGGGAGCTCCTACGAGCAGTACTTC.

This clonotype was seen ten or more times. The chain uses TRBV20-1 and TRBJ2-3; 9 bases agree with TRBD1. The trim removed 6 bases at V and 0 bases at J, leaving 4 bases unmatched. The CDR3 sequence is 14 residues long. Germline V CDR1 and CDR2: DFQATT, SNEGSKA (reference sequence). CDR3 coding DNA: TGCAGTGCCGACAGGGGGTATAGCACAGATACGCAGTATTTT. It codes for CSADRGYSTDTQYF.

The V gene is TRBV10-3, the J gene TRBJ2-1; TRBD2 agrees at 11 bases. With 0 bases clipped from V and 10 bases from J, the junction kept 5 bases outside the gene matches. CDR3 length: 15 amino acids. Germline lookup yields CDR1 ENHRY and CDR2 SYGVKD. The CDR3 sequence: CAISESRVAGGEQFF. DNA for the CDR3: TGTGCCATCAGTGAGTCCAGGGTAGCGGGGGGGGAGCAGTTCTTC.

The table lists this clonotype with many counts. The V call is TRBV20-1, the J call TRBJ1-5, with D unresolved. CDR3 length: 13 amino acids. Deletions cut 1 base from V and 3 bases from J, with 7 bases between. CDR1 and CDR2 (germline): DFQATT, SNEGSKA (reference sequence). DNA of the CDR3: TGCAGTGCTAGAGCGGAAGCCAATCAGCCCCAGCATTTT. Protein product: CSARAEANQPQHF.

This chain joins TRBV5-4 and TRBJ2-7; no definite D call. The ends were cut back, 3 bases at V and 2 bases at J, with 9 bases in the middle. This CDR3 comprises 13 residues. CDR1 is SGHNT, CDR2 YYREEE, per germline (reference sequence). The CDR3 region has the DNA TGTGCCAGCAGCTGGGTGGGCGCCTACGAGCAGTACTTC. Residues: CASSWVGAYEQYF.

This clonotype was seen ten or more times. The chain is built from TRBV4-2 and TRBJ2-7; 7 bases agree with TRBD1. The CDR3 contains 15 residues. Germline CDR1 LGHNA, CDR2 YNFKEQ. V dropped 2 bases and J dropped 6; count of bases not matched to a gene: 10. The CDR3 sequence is CASSQPDDRAGEQYF. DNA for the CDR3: TGTGCCAGCAGCCAACCAGACGACAGGGCGGGCGAGCAGTACTTC.

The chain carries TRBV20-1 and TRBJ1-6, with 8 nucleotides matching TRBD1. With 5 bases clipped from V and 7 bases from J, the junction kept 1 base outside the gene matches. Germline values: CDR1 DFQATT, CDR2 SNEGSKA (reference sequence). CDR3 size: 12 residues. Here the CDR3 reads CSAWDRNSPLHF. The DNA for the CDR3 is TGCAGTGCTTGGGACAGGAATTCACCCCTCCACTTT.